This T cell receptor beta chain was captured in a study of T cell repertoires in cytomegalovirus infection (dated by TCRdb to 2018 to 2020). General notes on the study: Donor HLA type was relevant to the analysis, because carriage of CMV infection together with the matching HLA type was indicated by public TCR beta signatures.

Notes on this clonotype: Its binding antigen is unknown. It has no much larger one-base neighbor in the sample; base qualities were not kept.

Paper-wide results and their limitations: The ex vivo response was dominated by HLA-C-restricted CMV-specific TCR beta clonotypes, which also provided the single most frequent clonotype in two of eight donors. Carriers of CMV infection plus the relevant HLA type were discriminated by the cumulative frequency of public TCR beta family members in the study cohort and in an independent roughly 340-donor cohort.

Sequencing instrument: Illumina HiSeq 1500. TCRdb redid the processing of the public reads, applying fastp at Q25 and MiXCR, and retained in-frame beta chains. All rows with the same CDR3 protein become a single entry with the most common DNA and genes. This sample has about 460,000 distinct CDR3 sequences in its table, and roughly 10% of those were observed once. Of the sample, roughly 10% falls within the top ten clones. This TCR came from a human donor in good health (CMV status not recorded). Some clones in this sample may be carry-over from other donors' samples. Sequencing was performed on PBMCs.

The CDR3 amino acid sequence is: CASTRGSGNNEQFF. The DNA reads TGCGCCAGCACACGGGGTAGCGGGAACAATGAGCAGTTCTTC. Recombination joined TRBV5-1 with TRBJ2-1, with 8 bases matching TRBD2. There are 14 amino acids in the CDR3, from cysteine to phenylalanine inclusive. The retained sequence is limited to the CDR3, 42 bases, with the frame set at the first base. Trimming takes 6 bases off V and 5 bases off J; junction bases not matched to a gene: 7. For CDR1 and CDR2, the germline V gene lists SGHRS and YFSETQ.